The 19 T cell receptor beta chains reported below all come from one sample, sequenced in a study of metastatic and nonmetastatic thyroid tumors. Patients had received no treatment of any kind before thyroid surgery. TCRdb recomputed clones from the PCR reads via MiXCR. The sample has 20,000 to 25,000 clones, around 11% seen once. The sample consisted of blood. The receptors stem from a female donor with papillary thyroid cancer or a benign thyroid nodule (not recorded which). Some clones in this sample may be carry-over from other donors' samples.

This clone is medium-sized (0.01 to 0.1%) by share. This chain joins TRBV6-5 and TRBJ1-6; no firm D call. Per germline, CDR1 MNHEY and CDR2 SVGAGI. This CDR3 region has 14 residues. The V end lost 3 bases, the J end lost 8 bases, and 11 bases lay between the germline ends. The CDR3 protein is CASSYRPTDSPLHF. The CDR3 DNA reads TGTGCCAGCAGTTATCGGCCGACGGATTCACCCCTCCACTTT.

This clone was observed a few times. V is TRBV18 and J is TRBJ2-7; 10 nucleotides line up with TRBD2. After removal of 3 bases from V and 7 bases from J, the junction contained 6 bases not matched to a gene. In germline, CDR1 is KGHSH, CDR2 LQKENI. This CDR3 region has 14 residues. The DNA of the CDR3 is TGTGCCAGCTCACCCGGGACTAGCGTTTGGGAGCAGTACTTC. Its protein product is CASSPGTSVWEQYF.

This clone was detected a few times. The CDR3: CASALSGTPVQYF. CDR3 nucleotides: TGTGCCAGCGCACTGTCAGGGACACCGGTTCAGTACTTC. This rearrangement joins TRBV6-2 or TRBV6-3 to TRBJ2-4, with D maybe TRBD1 (6 bases). V lost 8 bases, J lost 11 bases, and 19 bases lay in between. Germline CDR1 reads MNHEY; CDR2 reads SVGEGT. CDR3 length: 13 residues.

This clone was seen many times. The rearrangement joins TRBV20-1 to TRBJ1-2; 9 bases line up with TRBD1. CDR3 size: 17 residues. Germline V gene lookup returns CDR1 DFQATT and CDR2 SNEGSKA (reference sequence). The trim removed 0 bases at V and 8 bases at J, leaving 16 bases unmatched. CDR3 residues: CSARDTPVDRGLEGYTF. CDR3 nucleotides: TGCAGTGCTAGAGATACACCCGTGGACAGGGGTTTAGAAGGCTACACCTTC.

The V gene is TRBV27, the J gene TRBJ1-2; D not resolved. This CDR3 is built from 13 residues. Per germline, CDR1 MNHEY and CDR2 SMNVEV (reference sequence). V shed 5 bases and J shed 1 base, with 8 bases lying between them. For the CDR3, the DNA is TGTGCCAGCAGTGGACGGAGTAACTATGGCTACACCTTC. Translating it yields CASSGRSNYGYTF.

Ten or more counts support this clone. The CDR3 nucleotides read TGTGCCAGCAGTCGAGAGATAGCGGGGGAAAAACTGTTTTTT. Its translation: CASSREIAGEKLFF. V gene TRBV6-1 combines with J gene TRBJ1-4, with unresolved D. CDR3 length: 14 residues. CDR1 is MNHNS and CDR2 is SASEGT in the germline V gene. The V end lost 5 bases, the J end lost 8 bases, and 15 bases lay between the germline ends.

This clone was seen ten or more times. The rearrangement joins TRBV29-1 to TRBJ2-7; TRBD2 agrees at 9 bases. The CDR3 length is 14 residues. The V gene's germline CDR1 is SQVTM and CDR2 ANQGSEA. J was trimmed by 3 bases and V by 5 bases; bases with no gene match: 8. In nucleotides, the CDR3 is TGCAGCGTTAAGACTAGCGGAGGGGGCTACGAGCAGTACTTC. Amino acids: CSVKTSGGGYEQYF.

This clone has ten or more counts. The genes are TRBV12-3 or TRBV12-4 and TRBJ2-1, with 11 bases that match TRBD2. The CDR3 length is 19 residues. V trimming: 2 bases; J trimming: 3 bases; junction bases outside the gene matches: 12. CDR3 in amino acids: CASSLTAPPGTSGYNEQFF. In DNA, the CDR3 is TGTGCCAGCAGTTTAACGGCCCCGCCCGGGACTAGCGGCTACAATGAGCAGTTCTTC.

This clone was counted many times. The rearrangement uses TRBV20-1 and TRBJ2-3; D is perhaps TRBD2 (6 bases). Looked up from germline, CDR1 is DFQATT and CDR2 is SNEGSKA (reference sequence). This CDR3 spans 15 amino acids. Deletions cut 1 base from V and 6 bases from J, with 17 bases between. Here the CDR3 reads CSARAPSGGEDTQYF. In DNA form, the CDR3 reads TGCAGTGCTAGAGCCCCCAGCGGAGGGGAGGATACGCAGTATTTT.

In this sample, this clone is medium-sized. This chain uses TRBV6-5 with TRBJ2-1; 10 nucleotides align to TRBD1. CDR1 is MNHEY and CDR2 is SVGAGI in the germline V gene. CDR3 length: 16 amino acids. V shed 4 bases and J 10 bases; nucleotides not matched to a gene: 13. CDR3 residues: CASSSLGTGVPEEQFF. The CDR3 DNA reads TGTGCCAGCAGTTCCCTCGGGACAGGGGTTCCTGAGGAGCAGTTCTTC.

The sample holds many counts of this clone. The V and J genes are TRBV19 and TRBJ1-1; 10 bases agree with TRBD1. From germline, CDR1 is LNHDA and CDR2 SQIVND (reference sequence). The CDR3 is made up of 15 amino acids. With V trimmed by 3 bases and J by 7 bases, 8 bases remained unmatched. The CDR3 nucleotides are TGTGCCAGTAGTATCGCTCGGACAGGGGGGAGTGAAGCTTTCTTT. This gives the protein CASSIARTGGSEAFF.

This clone has at least ten counts. The chain uses TRBV2 and TRBJ2-1, with 9 bases fitting TRBD2. Germline CDR1 reads SNHLY; CDR2 reads FYNNEI. The CDR3 totals 14 residues. V gave up 6 bases and J gave up 2 bases; unmatched junction bases: 2. The CDR3 region is CASRPSGAYNEQFF. The CDR3, as DNA: TGTGCCAGCAGACCTAGCGGGGCCTACAATGAGCAGTTCTTC.

This clone was detected a few times. This clone may be a read error of a much larger clone one base away. The chain is built from TRBV29-1 and TRBJ1-2, with D perhaps TRBD1 (5 bases). Germline values: CDR1 SQVTM, CDR2 ANQGSEA. V was trimmed by 5 bases and J by 1 base, leaving 17 bases between them. The CDR3 extends over 15 amino acids. CDR3 sequence: CSVRGDAALNYGYTF. In nucleotides, the CDR3 is TGCAGCGTTAGAGGGGACGCAGCTCTTAACTATGGCTACACCTTC.

Turning to this clone: Sequence at one end of the junction differs from germline and may be a read error. The chain combines TRBV2 with TRBJ2-7; TRBD2 might be the D (7 bases). Germline loops: CDR1 SNHLY, CDR2 FYNNEI. The CDR3 runs 15 residues. CDR3 DNA: TGTGCCAGCAGTCCGACAAGGACGGGGGGCTACGAACAGTACTTC. Encoded protein: CASSPTRTGGYEQYF.

This clone is medium-sized (0.01 to 0.1%) within its sample. This chain links TRBV6-1 with TRBJ1-2; D unresolved. The V gene lost 5 bases and the J gene lost 7 bases, with 14 bases spanning the gap. This CDR3 has 13 residues. CDR1 is MNHNS and CDR2 is SASEGT in the germline V gene. In DNA form, the CDR3 reads TGTGCCAGCAGTCCCCCTGGCGGGCCTGGCTACACCTTC. Its translation is CASSPPGGPGYTF.

This clone ranks as medium-sized (0.01 to 0.1%). The genes are TRBV6-1 and TRBJ2-3; 12 positions match TRBD2. This CDR3 has 16 amino acids. Germline-derived CDR1 and CDR2 are MNHNS and SASEGT. Trimming removed 7 bases from V and 1 base from J; junction bases left unmatched: 6. In DNA form, the CDR3 reads TGTGCCAGCAAGATAGGACTAGCGGGGCGCACAGATACGCAGTATTTT. Translation gives CASKIGLAGRTDTQYF.

In this sample, this clone is medium-sized (0.01 to 0.1%). This chain joins TRBV6-2 or TRBV6-3 and TRBJ1-6, with TRBD1 as a possible D gene (6 bases). In germline, CDR1 is MNHEY, CDR2 SVGEGT. The CDR3 covers 15 residues. V lost 0 bases, J lost 9 bases, and 12 bases lay in between. This CDR3 reads CASSYSSGESSPLHF. CDR3 DNA sequence: TGTGCCAGCAGTTACTCCTCAGGGGAAAGTTCACCCCTCCACTTT.

This clone was recorded a few times. The V call is TRBV19, the J call TRBJ1-1; D gene uncertain. V was trimmed by 7 bases and J by 4 bases, leaving 16 bases between them. Germline V gene lookup returns CDR1 LNHDA and CDR2 SQIVND (reference sequence). CDR3 length: 14 residues. Here the CDR3 reads CASNGLWAVTEAFF. The CDR3 nucleotides are TGTGCCAGTAACGGTCTTTGGGCTGTCACTGAAGCTTTCTTT.

This clone appeared many times. The chain is built from TRBV10-3 and TRBJ2-5, with 9 bases aligning to TRBD1. The V and J ends lost 4 bases and 2 bases, in that order; junction bases with no gene match: 2. Germline loops: CDR1 ENHRY, CDR2 SYGVKD. This CDR3 contains 14 residues. The CDR3 DNA is TGTGCCATCAGTGTCGACAGGGGGCAAGAGACCCAGTACTTC. Protein sequence: CAISVDRGQETQYF.